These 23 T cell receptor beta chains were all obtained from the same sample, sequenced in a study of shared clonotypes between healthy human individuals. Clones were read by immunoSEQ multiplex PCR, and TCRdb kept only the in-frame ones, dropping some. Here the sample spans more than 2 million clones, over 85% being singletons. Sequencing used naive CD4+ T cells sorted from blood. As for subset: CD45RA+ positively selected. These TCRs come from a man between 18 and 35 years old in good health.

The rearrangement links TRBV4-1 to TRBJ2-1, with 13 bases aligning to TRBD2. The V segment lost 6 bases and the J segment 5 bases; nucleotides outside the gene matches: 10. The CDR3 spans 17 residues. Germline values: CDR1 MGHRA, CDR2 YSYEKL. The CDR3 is CASSPRFGTSGDNEQFF. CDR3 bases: TGCGCCAGCAGTCCAAGATTTGGGACTAGCGGGGACAATGAGCAGTTCTTC.

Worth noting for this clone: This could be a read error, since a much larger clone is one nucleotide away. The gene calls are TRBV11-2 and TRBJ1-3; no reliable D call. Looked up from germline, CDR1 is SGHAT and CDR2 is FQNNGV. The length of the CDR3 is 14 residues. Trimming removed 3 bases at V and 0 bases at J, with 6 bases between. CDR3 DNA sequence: TGTGCCAGCAGCTTGGGGAGCTCTGGAAACACCATATATTTT. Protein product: CASSLGSSGNTIYF.

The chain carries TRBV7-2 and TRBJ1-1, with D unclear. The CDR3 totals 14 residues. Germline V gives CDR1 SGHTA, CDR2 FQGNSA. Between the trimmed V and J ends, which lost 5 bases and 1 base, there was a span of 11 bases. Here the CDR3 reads CASSQASGNTEAFF. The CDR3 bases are TGTGCCAGCAGCCAGGCGTCCGGGAACACTGAAGCTTTCTTT.

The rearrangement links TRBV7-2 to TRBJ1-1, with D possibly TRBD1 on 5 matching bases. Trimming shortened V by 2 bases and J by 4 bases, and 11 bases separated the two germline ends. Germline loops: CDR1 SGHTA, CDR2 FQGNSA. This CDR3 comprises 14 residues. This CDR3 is CASSLFGASTEAFF. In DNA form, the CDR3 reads TGTGCCAGCAGCTTATTTGGGGCGAGCACTGAAGCTTTCTTT.

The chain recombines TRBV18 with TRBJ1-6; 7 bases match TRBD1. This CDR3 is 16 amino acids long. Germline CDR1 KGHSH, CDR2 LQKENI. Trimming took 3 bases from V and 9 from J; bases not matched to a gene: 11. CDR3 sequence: CASSPTAGGRGSPLHF. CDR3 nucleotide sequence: TGTGCCAGCTCACCGACTGCAGGGGGAAGAGGTTCACCCCTCCACTTT.

The CDR3 bases are TGTGCCAGCAGTGGAGGACTAGCGGGAATGCAAGAGACCCAGTACTTC. Translated, it gives CASSGGLAGMQETQYF. The rearrangement joins TRBV6-1 to TRBJ2-5; 12 bases map to TRBD2. Germline V gene sequence: CDR1 MNHNS, CDR2 SASEGT. V was pared by 4 bases and J by 2 bases, with 5 bases of the junction left unmatched. This CDR3 comprises 16 residues.

The CDR3 sequence is CASSLVRGGYEQYF. CDR3 sequence (DNA): TGTGCCAGCAGCTTAGTTAGGGGAGGCTACGAGCAGTACTTC. The chain carries TRBV7-2 and TRBJ2-7; a possible D gene is TRBD2 (6 bases). The CDR3 has 14 residues. The ends were cut back, 1 base at V and 3 bases at J, with 10 bases in the middle. Germline assignment: CDR1 SGHTA and CDR2 FQGNSA.

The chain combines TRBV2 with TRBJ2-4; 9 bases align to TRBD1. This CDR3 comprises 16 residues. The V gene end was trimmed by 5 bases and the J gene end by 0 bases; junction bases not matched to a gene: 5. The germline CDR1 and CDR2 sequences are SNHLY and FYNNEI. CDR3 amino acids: CASSPTGGLAKNIQYF. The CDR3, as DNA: TGTGCCAGCAGTCCGACAGGGGGACTAGCCAAAAACATTCAGTACTTC.

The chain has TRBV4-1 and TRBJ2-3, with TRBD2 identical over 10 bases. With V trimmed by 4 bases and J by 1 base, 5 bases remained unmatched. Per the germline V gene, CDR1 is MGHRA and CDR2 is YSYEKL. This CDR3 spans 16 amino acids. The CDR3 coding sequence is TGCGCCAGCAGCCCCCTCCTAGCGGGGGGCACAGATACGCAGTATTTT. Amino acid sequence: CASSPLLAGGTDTQYF.

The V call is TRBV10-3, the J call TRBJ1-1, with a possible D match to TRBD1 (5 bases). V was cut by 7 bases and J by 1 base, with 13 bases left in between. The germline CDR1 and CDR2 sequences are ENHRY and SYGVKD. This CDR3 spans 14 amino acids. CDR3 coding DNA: TGTGCCATCACTTTGGGCAGGGAGAACACTGAAGCTTTCTTT. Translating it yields CAITLGRENTEAFF.

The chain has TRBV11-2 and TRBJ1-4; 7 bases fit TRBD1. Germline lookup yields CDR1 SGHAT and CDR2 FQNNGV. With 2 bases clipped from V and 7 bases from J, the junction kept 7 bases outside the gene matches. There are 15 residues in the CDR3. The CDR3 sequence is CASSLSTGEAEKLFF. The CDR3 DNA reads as TGTGCCAGCAGCTTATCTACAGGGGAGGCTGAAAAACTGTTTTTT.

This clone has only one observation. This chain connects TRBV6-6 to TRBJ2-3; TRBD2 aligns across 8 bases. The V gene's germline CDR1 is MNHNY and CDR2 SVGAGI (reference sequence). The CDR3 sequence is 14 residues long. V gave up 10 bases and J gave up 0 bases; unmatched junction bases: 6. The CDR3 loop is CATKTGGSTDTQYF. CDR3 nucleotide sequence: TGTGCCACCAAGACGGGGGGGAGCACAGATACGCAGTATTTT.

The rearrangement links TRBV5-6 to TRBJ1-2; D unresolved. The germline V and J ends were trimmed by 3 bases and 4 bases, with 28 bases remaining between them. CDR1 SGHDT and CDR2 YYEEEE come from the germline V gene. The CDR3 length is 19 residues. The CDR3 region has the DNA TGTGCCAGCAGCTCCCCTGGTGGCGCAAAAGGCTCTCGCGGCTATGGCTACACCTTC. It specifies CASSSPGGAKGSRGYGYTF.

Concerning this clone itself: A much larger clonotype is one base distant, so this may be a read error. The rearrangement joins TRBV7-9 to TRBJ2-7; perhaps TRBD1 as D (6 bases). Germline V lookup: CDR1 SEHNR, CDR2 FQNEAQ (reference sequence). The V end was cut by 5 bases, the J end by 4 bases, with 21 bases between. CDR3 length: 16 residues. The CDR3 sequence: CASSIGPGVRLYEQYF. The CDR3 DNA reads TGTGCCAGCAGCATAGGACCAGGGGTTAGATTGTACGAGCAGTACTTC.

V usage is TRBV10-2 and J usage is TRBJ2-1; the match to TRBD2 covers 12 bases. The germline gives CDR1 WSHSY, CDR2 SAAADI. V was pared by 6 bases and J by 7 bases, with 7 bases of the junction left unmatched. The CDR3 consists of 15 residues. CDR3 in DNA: TGCGCCAGCAGGGGGGGGACTAGCGGGTATAATGAGCAGTTCTTC. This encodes CASRGGTSGYNEQFF.

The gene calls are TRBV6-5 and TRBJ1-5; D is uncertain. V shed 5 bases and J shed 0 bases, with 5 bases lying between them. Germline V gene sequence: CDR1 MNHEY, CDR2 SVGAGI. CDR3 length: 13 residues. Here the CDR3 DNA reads TGTGCCAGCAGTCCCTCTAGCAATCAGCCCCAGCATTTT. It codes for CASSPSSNQPQHF.

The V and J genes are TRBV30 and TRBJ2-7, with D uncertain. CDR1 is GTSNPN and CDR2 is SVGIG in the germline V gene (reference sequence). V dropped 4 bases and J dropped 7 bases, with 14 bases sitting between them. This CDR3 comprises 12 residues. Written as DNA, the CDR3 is TGTGCCTGGAAACCCCTTCGCCGGGAGCAGTACTTC. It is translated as CAWKPLRREQYF.

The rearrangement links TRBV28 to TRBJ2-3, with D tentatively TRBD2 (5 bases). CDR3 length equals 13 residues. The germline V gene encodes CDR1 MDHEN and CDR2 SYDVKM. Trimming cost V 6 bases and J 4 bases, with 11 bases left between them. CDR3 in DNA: TGTGCCAGCAGCACCAGAGGGTCAGATACGCAGTATTTT. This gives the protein CASSTRGSDTQYF. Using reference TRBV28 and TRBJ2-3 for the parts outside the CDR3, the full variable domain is DVKVTQSSRYLVKRTGEKVFLECVQDMDHENMFWYRQDPGLGLRLIYFSYDVKMKEKGDIPEGYSVSREKKERFSLILESASTNQTSMYLCASSTRGSDTQYFGPGTRLTVL.

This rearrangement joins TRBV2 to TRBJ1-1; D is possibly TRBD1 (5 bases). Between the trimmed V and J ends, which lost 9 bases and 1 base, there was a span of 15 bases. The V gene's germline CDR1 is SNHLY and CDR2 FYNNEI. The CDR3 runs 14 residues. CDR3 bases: TGTGCCAGTCAAATGGGGGATGGGAACACTGAAGCTTTCTTT. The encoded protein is CASQMGDGNTEAFF.

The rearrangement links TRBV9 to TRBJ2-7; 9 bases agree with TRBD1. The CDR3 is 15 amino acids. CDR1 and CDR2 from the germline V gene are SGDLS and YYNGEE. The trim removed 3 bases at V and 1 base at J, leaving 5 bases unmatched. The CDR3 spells CASSAGTGQSYEQYF. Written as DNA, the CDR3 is TGTGCCAGCAGCGCGGGGACAGGGCAATCCTACGAGCAGTACTTC.

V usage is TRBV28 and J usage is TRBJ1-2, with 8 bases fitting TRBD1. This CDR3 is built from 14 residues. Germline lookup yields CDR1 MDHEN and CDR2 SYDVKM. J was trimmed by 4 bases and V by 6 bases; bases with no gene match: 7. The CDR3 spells CASRGDRGVYGYTF. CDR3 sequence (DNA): TGTGCCAGCAGGGGAGACAGGGGAGTCTATGGCTACACCTTC.

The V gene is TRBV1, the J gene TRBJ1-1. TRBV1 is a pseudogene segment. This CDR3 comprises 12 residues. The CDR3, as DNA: TGCACCAGCAGCCATGGTGGGATTGAAGCTTTCTTT. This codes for CTSSHGGIEAFF.

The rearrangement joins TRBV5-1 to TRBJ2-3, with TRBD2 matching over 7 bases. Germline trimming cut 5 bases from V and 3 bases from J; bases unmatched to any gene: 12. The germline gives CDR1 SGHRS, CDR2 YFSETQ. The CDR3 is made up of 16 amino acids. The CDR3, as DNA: TGCGCCAGCAGGCCAATCACCGGCGGGAGTACAGATACGCAGTATTTT. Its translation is CASRPITGGSTDTQYF.